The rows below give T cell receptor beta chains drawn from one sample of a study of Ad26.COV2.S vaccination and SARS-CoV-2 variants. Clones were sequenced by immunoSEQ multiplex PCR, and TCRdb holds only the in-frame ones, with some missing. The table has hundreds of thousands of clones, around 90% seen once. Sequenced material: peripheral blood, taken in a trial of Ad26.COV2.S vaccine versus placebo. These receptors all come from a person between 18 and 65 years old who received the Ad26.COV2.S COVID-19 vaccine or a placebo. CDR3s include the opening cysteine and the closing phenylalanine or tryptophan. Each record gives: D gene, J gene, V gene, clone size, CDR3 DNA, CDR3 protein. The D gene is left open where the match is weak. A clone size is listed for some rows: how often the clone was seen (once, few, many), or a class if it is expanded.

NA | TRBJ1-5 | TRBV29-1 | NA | TGCAGCGTTTGGGGGGGCGGCAATCAGCCCCAGCATTTT | CSVWGGGNQPQHF
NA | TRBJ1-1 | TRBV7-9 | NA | TGTGCCAGCAGCGCTCAGGGCATGAACACTGAAGCTTTCTTT | CASSAQGMNTEAFF
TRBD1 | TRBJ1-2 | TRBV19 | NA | TGTGCCAGTAGTCTCAGACAGGGAGGATATGGCTACACCTTC | CASSLRQGGYGYTF
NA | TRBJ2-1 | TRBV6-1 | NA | TGTGCCAGCGGTGGGGGTACAGGGATCGTCGGGTCCTACAATGAGCAGTTCTTC | CASGGGTGIVGSYNEQFF
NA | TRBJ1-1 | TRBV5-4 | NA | TGTGCCAGCAGCTTGGGCAAGTGGACTGAAGCTTTCTTT | CASSLGKWTEAFF
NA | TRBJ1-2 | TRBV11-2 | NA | TGTGCCAGCAGCAGTATTTATGGCTACACCTTC | CASSSIYGYTF
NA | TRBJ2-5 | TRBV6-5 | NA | TGTGCCAGCAGTTACAAGACAAAGCAAGAGACCCAGTACTTC | CASSYKTKQETQYF
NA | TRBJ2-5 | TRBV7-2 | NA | TGTGCCAGCAGCTTACTCCGGGGTAACCAAGAGACCCAGTACTTC | CASSLLRGNQETQYF
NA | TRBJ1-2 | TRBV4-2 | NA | TGTGCCAGCAGCCAGGATAGACAGCTTGGCTACACCTTC | CASSQDRQLGYTF
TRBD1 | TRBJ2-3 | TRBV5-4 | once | TGTGCCAGCAGCTTGGGATGGGACAGGTCCACAGATACGCAGTATTTT | CASSLGWDRSTDTQYF
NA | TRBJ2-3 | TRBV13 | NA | TGTGCCAGCAGCTTACACACAGATACGCAGTATTTT | CASSLHTDTQYF
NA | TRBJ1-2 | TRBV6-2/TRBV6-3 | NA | TGTGCCAGCAGTTACTCCTATGGCTACACCTTC | CASSYSYGYTF
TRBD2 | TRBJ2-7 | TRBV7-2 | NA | TGTGCCAGCAGCTTAGTAGCGGGTGACGAGCAGTACTTC | CASSLVAGDEQYF
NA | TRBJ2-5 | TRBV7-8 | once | TGTGCCAGCAGCTGGAGCGGGACAGGAGAGACCCAGTACTTC | CASSWSGTGETQYF
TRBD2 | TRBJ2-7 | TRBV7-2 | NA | TGTGCCAGCAGCTCGACTAGCGGGGGGGGTTATTGGGAGCAGTACTTC | CASSSTSGGGYWEQYF
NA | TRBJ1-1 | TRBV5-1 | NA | TGCGCCAGCAGCTTACAGGTGGGGAACACTGAAGCTTTCTTT | CASSLQVGNTEAFF
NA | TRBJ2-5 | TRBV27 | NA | TGTGCCAGCAGTTTAAGGGGAGCGGAGACCCAGTACTTC | CASSLRGAETQYF
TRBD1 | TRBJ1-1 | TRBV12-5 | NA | TGTGCTAGTGGTGCTCACAGGGGTGAAGCTTTCTTT | CASGAHRGEAFF
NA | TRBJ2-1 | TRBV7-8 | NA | TGTGCCAGCAGCTTAGCGGTAGGGGGGAGGGCCGGGGATGAGCAGTTCTTC | CASSLAVGGRAGDEQFF
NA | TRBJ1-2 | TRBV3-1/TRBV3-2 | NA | TGTGCCAGCAGCCAAGACCAGAGATCTCTTAACTATGGCTACACCTTC | CASSQDQRSLNYGYTF
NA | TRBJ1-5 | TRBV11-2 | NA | TGTGCCAGCAGCTTCGACAGTGGAGGTAGGCCCCAGCATTTT | CASSFDSGGRPQHF
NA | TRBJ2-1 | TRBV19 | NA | TGTGCCAGTAGTATATTCGGAGGAGCGACAACATCCTACAATGAGCAGTTCTTC | CASSIFGGATTSYNEQFF
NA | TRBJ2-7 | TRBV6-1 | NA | TGTGCCAGCAGTGAAGGGGGGACGGGCTACGAGCAGTACTTC | CASSEGGTGYEQYF
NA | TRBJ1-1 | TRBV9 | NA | TGTGCCAGCAGCCCAGAGGACTCCATTGGGAACACTGAAGCTTTCTTT | CASSPEDSIGNTEAFF
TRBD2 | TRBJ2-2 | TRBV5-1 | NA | TGCGCCAGCAGCACGGGACTAGCGGGGCAGAACACCGGGGAGCTGTTTTTT | CASSTGLAGQNTGELFF